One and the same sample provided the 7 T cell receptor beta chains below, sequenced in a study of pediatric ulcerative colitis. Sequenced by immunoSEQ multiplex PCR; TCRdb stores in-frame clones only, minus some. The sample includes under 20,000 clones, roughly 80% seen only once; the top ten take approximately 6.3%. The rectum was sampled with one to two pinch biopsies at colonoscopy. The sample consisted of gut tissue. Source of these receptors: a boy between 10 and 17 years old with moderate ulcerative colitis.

CDR3 loop: CASSKKDRGLRRPNSPLHF. In nucleotides, the CDR3 is TGCGCCAGCAGCAAAAAGGACAGGGGTTTAAGACGTCCCAATTCACCCCTCCACTTT. The chain couples TRBV5-1 to TRBJ1-6; TRBD1 matches at 9 bases. CDR1 and CDR2 from the germline V gene are SGHRS and YFSETQ. The J segment lost 7 bases and the V segment lost 4 bases, leaving 18 bases of the junction unmatched. This CDR3 contains 19 residues.

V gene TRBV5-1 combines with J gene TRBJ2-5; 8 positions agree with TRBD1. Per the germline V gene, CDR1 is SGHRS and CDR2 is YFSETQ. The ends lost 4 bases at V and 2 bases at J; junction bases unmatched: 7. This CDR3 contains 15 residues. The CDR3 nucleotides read TGCGCCAGCAGCCTGCCGACAGGGGTGCAAGAGACCCAGTACTTC. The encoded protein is CASSLPTGVQETQYF.

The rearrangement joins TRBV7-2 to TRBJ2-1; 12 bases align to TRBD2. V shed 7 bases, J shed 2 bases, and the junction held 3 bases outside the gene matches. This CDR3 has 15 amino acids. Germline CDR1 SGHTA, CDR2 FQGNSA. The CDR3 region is CASTGTSGPYNEQFF. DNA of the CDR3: TGTGCCAGCACCGGGACTAGCGGGCCCTACAATGAGCAGTTCTTC. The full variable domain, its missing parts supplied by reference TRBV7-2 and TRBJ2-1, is GAGVSQSPSNKVTEKGKDVELRCDPISGHTALYWYRQSLGQGLEFLIYFQGNSAPDKSGLPSDRFSAERTGGSVSTLTIQRTQQEDSAVYLCASTGTSGPYNEQFFGPGTRLTVL.

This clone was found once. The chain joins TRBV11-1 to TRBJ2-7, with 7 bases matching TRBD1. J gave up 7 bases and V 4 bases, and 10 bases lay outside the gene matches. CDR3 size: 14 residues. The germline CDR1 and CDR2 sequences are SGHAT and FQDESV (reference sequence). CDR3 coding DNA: TGTGCCAGCAGCTCGAACAGGGGAAAGCAGGAGCAGTACTTC. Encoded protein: CASSSNRGKQEQYF.

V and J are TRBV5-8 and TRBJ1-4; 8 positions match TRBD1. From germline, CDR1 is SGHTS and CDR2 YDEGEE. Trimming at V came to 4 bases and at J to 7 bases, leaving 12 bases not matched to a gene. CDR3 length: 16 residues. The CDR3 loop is CASSGNQGALAEKLFF. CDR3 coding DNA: TGTGCCAGCAGCGGGAATCAGGGGGCGCTAGCTGAAAAACTGTTTTTT.

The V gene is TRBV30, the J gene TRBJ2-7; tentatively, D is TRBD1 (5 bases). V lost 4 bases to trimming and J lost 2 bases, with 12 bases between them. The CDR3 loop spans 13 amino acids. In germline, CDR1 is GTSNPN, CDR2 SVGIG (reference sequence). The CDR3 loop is CAWKQVITYEQYF. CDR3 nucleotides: TGTGCCTGGAAACAGGTGATAACCTACGAGCAGTACTTC.

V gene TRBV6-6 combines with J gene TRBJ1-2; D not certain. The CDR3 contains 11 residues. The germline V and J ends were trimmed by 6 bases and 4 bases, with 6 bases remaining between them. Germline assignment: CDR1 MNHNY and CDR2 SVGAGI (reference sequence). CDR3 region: CASSSGYGYTF. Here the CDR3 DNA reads TGTGCCAGCAGCTCAGGCTATGGCTACACCTTC.